The 6 T cell receptor beta chains below were found in one sample sequenced in a study of Graves' ophthalmopathy and Graves' hyperthyroidism. Amplification targeted the TCR beta CDR3 regions, with RNA transcripts as the source material. Scientists carried out first-round RT-PCR using HTBI primers and then a second-round multiplex PCR. TCRdb ran MiXCR on the multiplex PCR reads and lists one entry per CDR3 protein. In the table there are over a million distinct CDR3 sequences, approximately 35% of which are singletons. Sequences were obtained from peripheral blood or thyroid tissue (not recorded which). The source of these receptors is an adult man with Graves' hyperthyroidism.

The chain couples TRBV7-9 to TRBJ2-5; D may be TRBD1 or TRBD2 (5 bases each). The germline V gene has CDR1 SEHNR and CDR2 FQNEAQ (reference sequence). The CDR3 runs to 11 residues. The CDR3 DNA is TGTGACAGGCAAGCGGAAGAGACCCAGTACTTC. The encoded protein is CDRQAEETQYF.

This clonotype was detected many times. V is TRBV10-2 and J is TRBJ2-7; 10 positions agree with TRBD1. This CDR3 has 14 residues. Germline V gene sequence: CDR1 WSHSY, CDR2 SAAADI. The V gene end was trimmed by 6 bases and the J gene end by 6 bases; junction bases not matched to a gene: 8. CDR3 loop: CASRRPGDRGEQYF. DNA of the CDR3: TGCGCCAGCAGACGACCAGGGGACAGGGGCGAGCAGTACTTC.

The chain employs TRBV20-1 and TRBJ2-5, with 13 bases aligning to TRBD2. J gave up 0 bases and V 6 bases, and 10 bases lay outside the gene matches. This CDR3 is built from 17 residues. Germline V lookup: CDR1 DFQATT, CDR2 SNEGSKA (reference sequence). The CDR3 bases are TGCAGTGCCAGTCCCGGGACTAGCGGGACGTACCAAGAGACCCAGTACTTC. Translation gives CSASPGTSGTYQETQYF.

CDR3 nucleotides: TGTGCCATCAGTGGACAGGGTTATGGCTACACCTTC. It is translated as CAISGQGYGYTF. The chain employs TRBV10-3 and TRBJ1-2; 7 bases are a match to TRBD1. The length of the CDR3 is 12 residues. Germline V gene lookup returns CDR1 ENHRY and CDR2 SYGVKD. V lost 4 bases, J lost 5 bases, and 1 base stayed unmatched.

This clonotype turned up a few times. J is TRBJ2-2 and V is TRBV4-3; no definite D call. V lost 8 bases and J lost 5, with 12 bases in between. CDR3 length: 13 amino acids. CDR1 is LGHNA and CDR2 is YSLEER in the germline V gene. CDR3 sequence: CASAVAMTGELFF. The CDR3 bases are TGCGCCAGCGCTGTCGCGATGACCGGGGAGCTGTTTTTT.

This clonotype was seen ten or more times. The chain joins TRBV10-3 to TRBJ1-1; a weak D match, TRBD1 (6 bases). V lost 4 bases, J lost 4 bases, and 19 bases lay in between. This CDR3 is 16 amino acids long. Germline V gene lookup returns CDR1 ENHRY and CDR2 SYGVKD. CDR3 loop: CAISGWQGITGTEAFF. In DNA, the CDR3 is TGTGCCATCAGTGGTTGGCAGGGGATTACGGGCACTGAAGCTTTCTTT.